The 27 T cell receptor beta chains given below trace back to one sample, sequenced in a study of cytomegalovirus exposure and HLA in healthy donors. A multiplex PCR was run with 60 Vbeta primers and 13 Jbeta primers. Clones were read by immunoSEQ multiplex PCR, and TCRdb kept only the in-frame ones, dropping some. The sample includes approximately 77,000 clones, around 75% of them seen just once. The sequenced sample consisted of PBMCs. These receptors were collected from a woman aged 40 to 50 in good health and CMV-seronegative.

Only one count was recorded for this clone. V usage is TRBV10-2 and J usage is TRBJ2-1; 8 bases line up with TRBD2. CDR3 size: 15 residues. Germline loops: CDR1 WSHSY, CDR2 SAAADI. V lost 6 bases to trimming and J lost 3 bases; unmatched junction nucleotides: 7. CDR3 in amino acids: CASRHAGGLYNEQFF. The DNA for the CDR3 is TGCGCCAGCAGACACGCGGGGGGTCTCTACAATGAGCAGTTCTTC.

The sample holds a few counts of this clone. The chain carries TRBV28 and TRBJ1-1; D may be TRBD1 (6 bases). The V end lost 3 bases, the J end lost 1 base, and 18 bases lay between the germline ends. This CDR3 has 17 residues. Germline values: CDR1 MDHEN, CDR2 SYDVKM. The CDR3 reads CASSFSRFLRGNTEAFF. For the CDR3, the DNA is TGTGCCAGCAGTTTCAGTCGATTCCTCAGGGGGAACACTGAAGCTTTCTTT.

CDR3: CASRRLAGPQETQYF. In DNA, the CDR3 is TGTGCCAGCAGGCGTCTAGCGGGACCCCAAGAGACCCAGTACTTC. The gene calls are TRBV2 and TRBJ2-5; TRBD2 matches at 9 bases. The CDR3 spans 15 residues. After removal of 6 bases from V and 1 base from J, the junction contained 6 bases not matched to a gene. Germline lookup yields CDR1 SNHLY and CDR2 FYNNEI.

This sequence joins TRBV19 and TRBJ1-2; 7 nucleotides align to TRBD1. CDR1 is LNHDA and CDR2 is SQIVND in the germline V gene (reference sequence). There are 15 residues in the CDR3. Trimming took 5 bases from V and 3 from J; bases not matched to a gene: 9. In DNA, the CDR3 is TGTGCCAGTAGTGAGAGACAGGGTGTGGACTATGGCTACACCTTC. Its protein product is CASSERQGVDYGYTF.

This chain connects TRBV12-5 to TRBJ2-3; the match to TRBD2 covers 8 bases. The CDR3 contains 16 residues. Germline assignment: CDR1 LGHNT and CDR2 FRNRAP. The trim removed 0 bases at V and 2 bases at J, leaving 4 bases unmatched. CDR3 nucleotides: TGTGCTAGTGGTTTGGTACTAGCGGTGAACACAGATACGCAGTATTTT. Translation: CASGLVLAVNTDTQYF.

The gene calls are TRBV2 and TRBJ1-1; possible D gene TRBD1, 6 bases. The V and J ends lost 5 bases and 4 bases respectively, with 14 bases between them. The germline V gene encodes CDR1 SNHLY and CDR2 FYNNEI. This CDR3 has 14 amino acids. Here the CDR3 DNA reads TGTGCCAGCAGTACTTCTCAGGGGCCCACTGAAGCTTTCTTT. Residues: CASSTSQGPTEAFF.

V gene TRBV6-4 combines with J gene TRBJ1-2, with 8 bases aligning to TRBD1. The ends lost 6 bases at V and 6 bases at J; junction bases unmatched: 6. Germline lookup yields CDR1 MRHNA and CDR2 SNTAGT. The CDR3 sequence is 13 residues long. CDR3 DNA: TGTGCCAGCAGCCAGACAGGGGTTGATGGCTACACCTTC. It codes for CASSQTGVDGYTF.

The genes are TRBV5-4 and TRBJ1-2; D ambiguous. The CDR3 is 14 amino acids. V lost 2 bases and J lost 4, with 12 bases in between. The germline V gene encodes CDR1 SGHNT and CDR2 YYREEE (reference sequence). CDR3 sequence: CASSLGAQAYGYTF. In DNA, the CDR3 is TGTGCCAGCAGCTTAGGAGCGCAAGCCTATGGCTACACCTTC. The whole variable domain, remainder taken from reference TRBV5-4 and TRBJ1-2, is ETGVTQSPTHLIKTRGQQVTLRCSSQSGHNTVSWYQQALGQGPQFIFQYYREEENGRGNFPPRFSGLQFPNYSSELNVNALELDDSALYLCASSLGAQAYGYTFGSGTRLTVV.

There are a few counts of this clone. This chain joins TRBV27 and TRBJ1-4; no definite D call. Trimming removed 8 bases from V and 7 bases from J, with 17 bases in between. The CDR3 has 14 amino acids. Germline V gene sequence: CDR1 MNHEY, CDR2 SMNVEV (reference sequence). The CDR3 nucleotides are TGTGCCAGCTCCCGGTGGAGGTCCGGTGAAAAACTGTTTTTT. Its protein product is CASSRWRSGEKLFF.

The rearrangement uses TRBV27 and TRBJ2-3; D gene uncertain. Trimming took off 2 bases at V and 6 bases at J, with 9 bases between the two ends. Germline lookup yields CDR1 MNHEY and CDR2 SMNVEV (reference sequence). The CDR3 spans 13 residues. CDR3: CASSLNQLDTQYF. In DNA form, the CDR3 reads TGTGCCAGCAGTTTAAACCAGTTGGATACGCAGTATTTT.

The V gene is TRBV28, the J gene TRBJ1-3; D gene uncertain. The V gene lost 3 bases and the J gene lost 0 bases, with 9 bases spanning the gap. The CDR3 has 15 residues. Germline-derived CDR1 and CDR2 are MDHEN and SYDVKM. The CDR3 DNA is TGTGCCAGCAGTTTTGTCGGACTCTCTGGAAACACCATATATTTT. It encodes CASSFVGLSGNTIYF.

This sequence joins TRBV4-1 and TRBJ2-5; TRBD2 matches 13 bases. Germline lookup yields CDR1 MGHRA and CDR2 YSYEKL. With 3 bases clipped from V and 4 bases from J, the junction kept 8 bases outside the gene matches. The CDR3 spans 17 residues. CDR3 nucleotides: TGCGCCAGCAGCCATATACTAGCGGGAGGGCCGAGAGAGACCCAGTACTTC. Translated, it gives CASSHILAGGPRETQYF.

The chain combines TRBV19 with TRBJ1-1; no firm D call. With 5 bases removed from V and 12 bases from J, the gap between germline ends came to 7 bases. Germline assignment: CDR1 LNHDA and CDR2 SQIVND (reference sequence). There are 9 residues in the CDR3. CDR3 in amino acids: CASSREPFF. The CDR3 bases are TGTGCCAGTAGTCGAGAACCTTTCTTT. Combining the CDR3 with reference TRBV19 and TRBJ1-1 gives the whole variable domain DGGITQSPKYLFRKEGQNVTLSCEQNLNHDAMYWYRQDPGQGLRLIYYSQIVNDFQKGDIAEGYSVSREKKESFPLTVTSAQKNPTAFYLCASSREPFFGQGTRLTVV.

The DNA of the CDR3 is TGTGCCAGCAGTTTAGTCGGGGCTGGGGCCAACGTCCTGACTTTC. Protein sequence: CASSLVGAGANVLTF. The chain carries TRBV28 and TRBJ2-6; TRBD2 might be the D (5 bases). The germline V gene has CDR1 MDHEN and CDR2 SYDVKM. Trimming stripped 2 bases from V and 2 bases from J, with 7 bases between. The CDR3 loop spans 15 amino acids.

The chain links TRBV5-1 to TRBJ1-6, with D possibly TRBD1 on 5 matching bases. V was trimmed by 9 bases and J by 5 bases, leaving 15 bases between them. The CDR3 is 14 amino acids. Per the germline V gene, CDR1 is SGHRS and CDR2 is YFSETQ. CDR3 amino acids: CATTSGGDNSPLHF. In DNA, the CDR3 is TGCGCCACCACAAGCGGGGGGGATAATTCACCCCTCCACTTT.

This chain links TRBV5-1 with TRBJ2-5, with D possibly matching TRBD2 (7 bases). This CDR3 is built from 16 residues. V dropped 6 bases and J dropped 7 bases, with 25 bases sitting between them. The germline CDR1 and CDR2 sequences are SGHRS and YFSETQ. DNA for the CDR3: TGCGCCAGCACTTACACGCGGGGGCTGACCCTGGGGACCCAGTACTTC. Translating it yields CASTYTRGLTLGTQYF.

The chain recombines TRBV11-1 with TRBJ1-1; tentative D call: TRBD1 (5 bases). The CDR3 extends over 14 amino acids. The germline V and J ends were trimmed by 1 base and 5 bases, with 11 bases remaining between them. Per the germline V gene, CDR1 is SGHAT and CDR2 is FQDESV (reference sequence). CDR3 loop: CASSLGGAGTEAFF. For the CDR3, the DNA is TGTGCCAGCAGCTTAGGGGGCGCGGGGACTGAAGCTTTCTTT.

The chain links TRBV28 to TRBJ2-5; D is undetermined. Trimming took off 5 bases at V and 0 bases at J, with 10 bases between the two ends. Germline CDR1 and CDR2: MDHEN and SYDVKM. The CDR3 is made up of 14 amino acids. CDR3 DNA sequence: TGTGCCAGCAGTCGCGCATCCCACCAAGAGACCCAGTACTTC. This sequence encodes CASSRASHQETQYF.

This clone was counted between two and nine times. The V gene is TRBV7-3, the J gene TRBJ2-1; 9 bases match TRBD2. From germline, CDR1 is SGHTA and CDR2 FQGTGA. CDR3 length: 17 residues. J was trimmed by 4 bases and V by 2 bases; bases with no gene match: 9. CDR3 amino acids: CASSLGGGTSMYNEQFF. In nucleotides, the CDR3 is TGTGCCAGCAGCTTAGGGGGAGGGACTAGCATGTACAATGAGCAGTTCTTC.

The CDR3 here is CASSQGGGQPQHF. The CDR3 DNA reads TGTGCCAGCAGTCAGGGGGGCGGTCAGCCCCAGCATTTT. V and J are TRBV25-1 and TRBJ1-5, with 7 bases that match TRBD1. CDR1 is MGHDK and CDR2 is SYGVNS in the germline V gene. The ends lost 5 bases at V and 6 bases at J; junction bases unmatched: 4. This CDR3 spans 13 amino acids.

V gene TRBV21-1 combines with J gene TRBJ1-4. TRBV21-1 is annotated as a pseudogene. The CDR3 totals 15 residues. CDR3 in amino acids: CASSGPRRGQEKLFF. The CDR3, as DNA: TGTGCCAGCAGCGGCCCACGGCGGGGGCAAGAAAAACTGTTTTTT.

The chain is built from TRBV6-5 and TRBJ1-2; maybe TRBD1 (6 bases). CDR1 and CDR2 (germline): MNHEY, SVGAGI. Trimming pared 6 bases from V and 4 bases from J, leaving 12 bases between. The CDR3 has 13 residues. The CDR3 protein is CASRPQGPYGYTF. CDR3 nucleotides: TGTGCCAGCAGACCTCAGGGGCCCTATGGCTACACCTTC.

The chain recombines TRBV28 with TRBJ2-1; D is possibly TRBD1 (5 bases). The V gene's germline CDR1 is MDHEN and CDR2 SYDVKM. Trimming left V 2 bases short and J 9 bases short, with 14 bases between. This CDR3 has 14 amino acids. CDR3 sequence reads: CASSLNLVRGEQFF. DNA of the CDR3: TGTGCCAGCAGTTTAAATCTAGTAAGGGGTGAGCAGTTCTTC.

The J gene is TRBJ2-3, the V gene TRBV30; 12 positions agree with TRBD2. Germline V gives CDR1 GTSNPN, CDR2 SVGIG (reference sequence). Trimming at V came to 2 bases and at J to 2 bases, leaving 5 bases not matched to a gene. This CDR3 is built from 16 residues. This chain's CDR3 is CAWSKLAGGPTDTQYF. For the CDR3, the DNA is TGTGCCTGGAGTAAACTAGCGGGGGGCCCCACAGATACGCAGTATTTT.

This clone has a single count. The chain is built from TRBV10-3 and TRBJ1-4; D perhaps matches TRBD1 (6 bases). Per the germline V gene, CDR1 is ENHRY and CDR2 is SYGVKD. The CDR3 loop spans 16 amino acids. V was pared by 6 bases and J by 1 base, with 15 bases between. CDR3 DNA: TGTGCCATCAGCAAAATGTCAGGGGAAACTAATGAAAAACTGTTTTTT. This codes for CAISKMSGETNEKLFF.

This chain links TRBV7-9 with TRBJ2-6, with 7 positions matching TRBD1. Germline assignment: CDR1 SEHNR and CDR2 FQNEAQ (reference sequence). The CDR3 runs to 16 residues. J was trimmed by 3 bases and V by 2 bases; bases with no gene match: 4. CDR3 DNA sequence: TGTGCCAGCAGCTTATCCGACAGGGTTGGGGCCAACGTCCTGACTTTC. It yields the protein CASSLSDRVGANVLTF. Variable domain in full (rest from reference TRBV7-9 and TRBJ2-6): DTGVSQNPRHKITKRGQNVTFRCDPISEHNRLYWYRQTLGQGPEFLTYFQNEAQLEKSRLLSDRFSAERPKGSFSTLEIQRTEQGDSAMYLCASSLSDRVGANVLTFGAGSRLTVL.

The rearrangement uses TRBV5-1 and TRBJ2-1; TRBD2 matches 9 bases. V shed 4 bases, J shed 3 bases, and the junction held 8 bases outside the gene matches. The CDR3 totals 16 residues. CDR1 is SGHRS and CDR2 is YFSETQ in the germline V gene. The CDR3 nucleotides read TGCGCCAGCAGCCTCTCGGGACTAGCATTCTACAATGAGCAGTTCTTC. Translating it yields CASSLSGLAFYNEQFF.